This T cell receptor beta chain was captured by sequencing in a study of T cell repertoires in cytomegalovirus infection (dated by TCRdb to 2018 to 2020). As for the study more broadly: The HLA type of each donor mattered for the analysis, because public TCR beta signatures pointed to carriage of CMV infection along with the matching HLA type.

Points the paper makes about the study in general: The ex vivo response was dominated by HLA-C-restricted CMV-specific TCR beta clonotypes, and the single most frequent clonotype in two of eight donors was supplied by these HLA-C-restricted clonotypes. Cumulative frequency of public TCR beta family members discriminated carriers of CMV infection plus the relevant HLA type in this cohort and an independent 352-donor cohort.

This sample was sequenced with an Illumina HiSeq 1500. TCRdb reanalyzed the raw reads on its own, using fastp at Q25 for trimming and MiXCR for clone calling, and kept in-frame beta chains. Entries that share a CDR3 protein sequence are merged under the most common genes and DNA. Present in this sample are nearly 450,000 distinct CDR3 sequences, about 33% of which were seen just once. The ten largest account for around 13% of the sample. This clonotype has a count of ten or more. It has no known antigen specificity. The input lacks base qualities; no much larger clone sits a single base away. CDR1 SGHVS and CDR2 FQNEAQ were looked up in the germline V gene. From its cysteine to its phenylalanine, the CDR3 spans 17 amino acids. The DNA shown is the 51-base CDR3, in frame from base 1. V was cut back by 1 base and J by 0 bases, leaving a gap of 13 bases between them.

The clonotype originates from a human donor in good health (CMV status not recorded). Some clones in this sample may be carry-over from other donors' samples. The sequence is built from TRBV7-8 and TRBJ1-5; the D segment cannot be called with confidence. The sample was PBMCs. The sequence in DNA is TGTGCCAGCAGCTTAGGTTCGGCGGACCCTAGCAATCAGCCCCAGCATTTT. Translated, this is CASSLGSADPSNQPQHF.